The rows below give T cell receptor beta chains drawn from one sample of a study of identical twins. One entry per CDR3 protein, called by TCRdb with MiXCR from the 5' RACE reads. The sample lists around 220,000 distinct CDR3 sequences; roughly 10% were seen once. The specimen was memory T cells sorted from blood. The source is a man aged 50 or older in good health. Each CDR3 is given with its conserved first and last residue. The D gene is left open where the match is weak. Only some rows state a clone size, as once, few, many or a class for expanded clones.

many | TRBJ1-1 | TRBV25-1 | NA | TGTGCCAGCAGTGCCGCAGCGGGGACTGAAGCTTTCTTT | CASSAAAGTEAFF
many | TRBJ1-1 | TRBV6-2/TRBV6-3 | NA | TGTGCCAGCAGTCGATTGGGGGGCTTTGAAGCTTTCTTT | CASSRLGGFEAFF
NA | TRBJ2-7 | TRBV20-1 | NA | TGCAGTGCTGCACAGGGCAAATACGAGCAGTACTTC | CSAAQGKYEQYF
many | TRBJ2-7 | TRBV10-3 | NA | TGTGCCAACTCCGGGACGGATTTTTACGAGCAGTACTTC | CANSGTDFYEQYF
few | TRBJ2-7 | TRBV5-6 | NA | TGTGCCAGCAGCTCGACACGGATCTACGAGCAGTACTTC | CASSSTRIYEQYF
NA | TRBJ1-2 | TRBV14 | NA | TGTGCCAGCAGCCAAATCCCAGGGGCCGGGGGTGGCTACACCTTC | CASSQIPGAGGGYTF
many | TRBJ2-2 | TRBV12-3/TRBV12-4 | TRBD2 | TGTGCCAGCAGTTTAGTACTAGCGGGGGGGACCGGGGAGCTGTTTTTT | CASSLVLAGGTGELFF
NA | TRBJ2-1 | TRBV10-3 | NA | TGTGCCATCAGTGAGACCTCCTCGATGAATGAGCAGTTCTTC | CAISETSSMNEQFF
few | TRBJ2-1 | TRBV20-1 | NA | TGCAGTGCTAGAGATAGTGGCGGACAGTGGGGCTATGAGCAGTTCTTC | CSARDSGGQWGYEQFF
many | TRBJ2-7 | TRBV18 | TRBD2 | TGTGCCAGCTCACCACTAGCGGGCCACTACGAGCAGTACTTC | CASSPLAGHYEQYF
many | TRBJ1-1 | TRBV12-3/TRBV12-4 | NA | TGTGCCAGCAGACTGGACGGGGCGAACACTGAAGCTTTCTTT | CASRLDGANTEAFF
NA | TRBJ2-2 | TRBV5-4 | NA | TGTGCCAGCAGCGTGGACCCGGGACTGAACACCGGGGAGCTGTTTTTT | CASSVDPGLNTGELFF
many | TRBJ2-6 | TRBV20-1 | NA | TGCAGTGCTATCGGGGGAAGCACTGGGGCCAACGTCCTGACTTTC | CSAIGGSTGANVLTF
many | TRBJ2-1 | TRBV28 | TRBD2 | TGTGCCAGCACTCGATCCGGGACTAGCGGATACAATGAGCAGTTCTTC | CASTRSGTSGYNEQFF
many | TRBJ2-1 | TRBV21-1 | NA | TGTGCCAGCAGCTTTCCGGGGGGGCGTTCTAATGAGCAGTTCTTC | CASSFPGGRSNEQFF
many | TRBJ1-1 | TRBV9 | NA | TGTGCCAGCTCATCCCCCCTTGATGAAGCTTTCTTT | CASSSPLDEAFF
many | TRBJ2-2 | TRBV20-1 | NA | TGCAGTGCTAGAGATCCTCGACGGTTCGCGAACACCGGGGAGCTGTTTTTT | CSARDPRRFANTGELFF
many | TRBJ2-5 | TRBV6-1 | TRBD2 | TGTGCCAGCATCTTCACAGCGGGGAAAGAGACCCAGTACTTC | CASIFTAGKETQYF
few | TRBJ2-6 | TRBV11-2 | TRBD1 | TGTGCCAGCAGCATGGGACAGGGGTCATATGGGGCCAACGTCCTGACTTTC | CASSMGQGSYGANVLTF
NA | TRBJ2-5 | TRBV20-1 | TRBD2 | TGCAGTGCTACACGGACTAGCGGGAACAAAGAGACCCAGTACTTC | CSATRTSGNKETQYF
many | TRBJ1-2 | TRBV6-5 | NA | TGTGCCAGCAGTTACTCCGGACCGAGCTATGGCTACACCTTC | CASSYSGPSYGYTF
NA | TRBJ1-2 | TRBV20-1 | NA | TGCAGTGCCAAACAGGAGGTGGGGTATGGCTACACCTTC | CSAKQEVGYGYTF
many | TRBJ2-3 | TRBV7-9 | NA | TGTGCCAGCAGCCCCAAACTAGCAGATACGCAGTATTTT | CASSPKLADTQYF
few | TRBJ2-1 | TRBV5-4 | NA | TGTGCCAGCAGCTTAAGTTGGGGGGGGCCCGGGCGGGATGAGCAGTTCTTC | CASSLSWGGPGRDEQFF
few | TRBJ2-5 | TRBV5-1 | NA | TGCGCCAGCAGCTTAAGGGTTCTTCAAGAGACCCAGTACTTC | CASSLRVLQETQYF
few | TRBJ1-1 | TRBV29-1 | NA | TGCAGCGTTAGGTCTTTTACCGGGGTAAACACTGAAGCTTTCTTT | CSVRSFTGVNTEAFF
many | TRBJ2-7 | TRBV7-8 | NA | TGTGCCAGCAGCTCGCGGACTATTTCCGAGCAGTACTTC | CASSSRTISEQYF
NA | TRBJ2-7 | TRBV28 | NA | TGTGCCAGCATCCAAACCGGGACCCCCTACGAGCAGTACTTC | CASIQTGTPYEQYF
NA | TRBJ2-4 | TRBV5-1 | TRBD1 | TGCGCCAGCAGCCCGGAGGACAGGGACATTCAGTACTTC | CASSPEDRDIQYF
NA | TRBJ2-7 | TRBV21-1 | NA | TGTGCCAGCAGCGCAACGGCCGAGGGTTGGGAGCAGTACTTC | CASSATAEGWEQYF
NA | TRBJ1-3 | TRBV7-9 | TRBD1 | TGTGCCAGCAGCTTTGGTCCAGGGGGAGGAAACACCATATATTTT | CASSFGPGGGNTIYF
few | TRBJ2-5 | TRBV6-2/TRBV6-3 | NA | TGTGCCAGCAGTAGATCGGGACGAACCCGTGTGGAGACCCAGTACTTC | CASSRSGRTRVETQYF
few | TRBJ2-7 | TRBV4-3 | NA | TGCGCCAGCAGCCAAGAGGTTGGTTACTCCTACGAGCAGTACTTC | CASSQEVGYSYEQYF
NA | TRBJ2-2 | TRBV10-2 | NA | TGCGCCAGCAGACTTCAGGAAAACACCGGGGGGCTGTTTTTT | CASRLQENTGGLFF
many | TRBJ2-1 | TRBV24-1 | NA | TGTGCCACCAGTGAGGACACTTACAATGAGCAGTTCTTC | CATSEDTYNEQFF
few | TRBJ1-1 | TRBV2 | NA | TGTGCCAGCAGTGATGGAGTGAACACTGAAGCTTTCTTT | CASSDGVNTEAFF
many | TRBJ2-1 | TRBV6-2/TRBV6-3 | TRBD2 | TGTGCCAGCAGTTATGGAGTTTGGGCGGGGGATGAGCAGTTCTTC | CASSYGVWAGDEQFF
few | TRBJ2-3 | TRBV7-6 | NA | TGTGCCAGCAGCTTAGATAGGGTGCCGCAGTATTTT | CASSLDRVPQYF
NA | TRBJ2-7 | TRBV5-1 | NA | TGCGCCAGCAGCTTGTTGGTCAGGACTTCCTACGAGCAGTACTTC | CASSLLVRTSYEQYF
NA | TRBJ2-2 | TRBV5-1 | NA | TGCGCCAGCAGCGTGGGACACGCTAACACCGGGGAGCTGTTTTTT | CASSVGHANTGELFF
few | TRBJ1-2 | TRBV19 | NA | TGTGCCAGTAGTATAGGCCGACGGATAACCTATGGCTACACCTTC | CASSIGRRITYGYTF
NA | TRBJ1-1 | TRBV10-3 | NA | TGTGCCATCAGTGAGAAGGGGACGTTCACTGAAGCTTTCTTT | CAISEKGTFTEAFF
NA | TRBJ1-5 | TRBV10-3 | NA | TGTGCCATCAGTGGAGTGGGGATTGATCAGCCCCAGCATTTT | CAISGVGIDQPQHF
few | TRBJ2-5 | TRBV20-1 | NA | TGCAGTGCTAACCCCCTGTCGTTTGGAGAGACCCAGTACTTC | CSANPLSFGETQYF
many | TRBJ2-2 | TRBV5-1 | NA | TGCGCCAGCAGCTTGGAGGTCTGGGCGGCGGGCAAAAACACCGGGGAGCTGTTTTTT | CASSLEVWAAGKNTGELFF
NA | TRBJ2-7 | TRBV20-1 | NA | TGCAGTGCTAGAGATCCGTCGACGAGCTCCTACGAGCAGTACTTC | CSARDPSTSSYEQYF
many | TRBJ1-2 | TRBV12-3/TRBV12-4 | NA | TGTGCCAGCAGACCCGACGGGTATGGCTACACCTTC | CASRPDGYGYTF